This entry describes one TCR beta chain. Mismatch with germline at one junction end may stem from a read error. This CDR3 region has 14 residues. Germline CDR1 reads SGHDT; CDR2 reads YYEEEE. The data derive from a study of T cells in Graves' hyperthyroidism and ophthalmopathy. Background on the study: Peripheral blood draws took place at initial diagnosis, ahead of any treatment.

Graves' hyperthyroidism qualified as stable when ophthalmopathy did not progress within 18 months. RNA transcripts served as the template for amplifying TCR beta CDR3 regions. HTBI primers were the set used in a first-round RT-PCR of the TCR CDR3. TCRdb called the multiplex PCR reads again in MiXCR, with one record for every CDR3 protein. The data contain under 300,000 distinct CDR3 sequences, approximately 14% of them singletons. The TCR sequence derives from a woman in her 40s with Graves' hyperthyroidism. The chain recombines TRBV5-6 with TRBJ2-6, with TRBD2 as a possible D gene (5 bases). The sequencing sample was made of blood. Here the CDR3 reads CVSSWESGANVLTF. The CDR3 bases are TGTGTCAGCAGCTGGGAGTCTGGGGCCAACGTCCTGACTTTC. Combining the CDR3 with reference TRBV5-6 and TRBJ2-6 gives the whole variable domain DAGVTQSPTHLIKTRGQQVTLRCSPKSGHDTVSWYQQALGQGPQFIFQYYEEEERQRGNFPDRFSGHQFPNYSSELNVNALLLGDSALYLCVSSWESGANVLTFGAGSRLTVL.